The 32 T cell receptor beta chains below all came from one sample that was sequenced in a study of spatial heterogeneity in lung cancer. The time point denotes: sample taken at primary tumor resection. TCRdb recomputed calls from the 5' RACE reads with MiXCR, one row per CDR3 protein. The sample holds roughly 8,500 distinct CDR3 sequences, around 16% seen once. The specimen comprised normal lung tissue next to the tumor, sampled at surgery. The receptor set was obtained from a male donor with early-stage non-small cell lung cancer.

The chain joins TRBV3-1 to TRBJ2-3; D is possibly TRBD2 (6 bases). The CDR3 spans 13 residues. Germline loops: CDR1 LGHDT, CDR2 YNNKEL (reference sequence). Trimming removed 4 bases from V and 10 bases from J, with 15 bases in between. This CDR3 is CASSPASEGAQYF. The CDR3 DNA reads TGTGCCAGCAGCCCAGCTAGCGAAGGGGCGCAGTATTTT.

This clonotype came up many times. CDR3 sequence reads: CASSWALAGVNEQYF. In DNA form, the CDR3 reads TGTGCCAGCAGCTGGGCGTTGGCAGGAGTCAACGAGCAGTACTTC. The genes are TRBV27 and TRBJ2-7; no definite D call. The V end was cut by 6 bases, the J end by 5 bases, with 20 bases between. This CDR3 has 15 residues. Germline V CDR1 and CDR2: MNHEY, SMNVEV (reference sequence).

This clonotype was observed a few times. The chain couples TRBV18 to TRBJ1-6; no firm D call. The CDR3 spans 15 residues. The germline V gene encodes CDR1 KGHSH and CDR2 LQKENI. Trimming took off 6 bases at V and 8 bases at J, with 17 bases between the two ends. CDR3 DNA: TGTGCCAGCTCCCTCCCGGGCCGATCAGATTCACCCCTCCACTTT. The encoded protein is CASSLPGRSDSPLHF.

The genes are TRBV9 and TRBJ2-5; 9 bases fit TRBD2. The CDR3 is made up of 14 amino acids. V shed 3 bases, J shed 7 bases, and the junction held 7 bases outside the gene matches. Germline assignment: CDR1 SGDLS and CDR2 YYNGEE. DNA for the CDR3: TGTGCCAGCAGCGCGGGACTAGCTGGGGCGACCCAGTACTTC. As protein: CASSAGLAGATQYF.

This clonotype was observed at least ten times. This chain uses TRBV6-1 with TRBJ1-5; D is ambiguous. CDR3 length: 15 residues. Germline V lookup: CDR1 MNHNS, CDR2 SASEGT. V lost 8 bases and J lost 0, with 14 bases in between. The CDR3 nucleotides read TGTGCCAGCCAGGCCGGGTTAGATAGCAATCAGCCCCAGCATTTT. Its translation is CASQAGLDSNQPQHF.

This clonotype is deemed medium-sized. The rearrangement uses TRBV7-2 and TRBJ2-3, with D unclear. The ends were cut back, 1 base at V and 5 bases at J, with 7 bases in the middle. CDR3 length: 13 residues. CDR1 and CDR2 (germline): SGHTA, FQGNSA. As DNA, the CDR3 is TGTGCCAGCAGCTTAGAATTACGAGATACGCAGTATTTT. Translated, it gives CASSLELRDTQYF.

By proportion, this clonotype is medium-sized (0.01 to 0.1%). The chain recombines TRBV7-2 with TRBJ2-4; maybe TRBD1 (6 bases). Trimming left V 3 bases short and J 3 bases short, with 12 bases between. Germline V gene data show CDR1 as SGHTA and CDR2 as FQGNSA. The CDR3 has 15 amino acids. The CDR3 here is CASSFRAGDKNIQYF. Here the CDR3 DNA reads TGTGCCAGCAGCTTTAGGGCAGGGGACAAAAACATTCAGTACTTC. The full variable domain, in which reference TRBV7-2 and TRBJ2-4 provide the parts outside the CDR3, is GAGVSQSPSNKVTEKGKDVELRCDPISGHTALYWYRQSLGQGLEFLIYFQGNSAPDKSGLPSDRFSAERTGGSVSTLTIQRTQQEDSAVYLCASSFRAGDKNIQYFGAGTRLSVL.

This sequence joins TRBV5-4 and TRBJ2-7, with D maybe TRBD1 (5 bases). The V gene lost 0 bases and the J gene lost 4 bases, with 5 bases spanning the gap. Germline assignment: CDR1 SGHNT and CDR2 YYREEE (reference sequence). The CDR3 is 12 amino acids. The CDR3 DNA reads TGTGCCAGCAGCTTGGACAGGTACGAGCAGTACTTC. Translation: CASSLDRYEQYF.

The chain recombines TRBV2 with TRBJ1-4; D gene uncertain. V lost 0 bases, J lost 8 bases, and 16 bases lay in between. Germline CDR1 reads SNHLY; CDR2 reads FYNNEI. This CDR3 comprises 16 residues. The CDR3 here is CASSEARAGGGEKLFF. The CDR3 nucleotides are TGTGCCAGCAGTGAAGCTCGGGCAGGAGGTGGGGAAAAACTGTTTTTT.

To note about this clonotype: Relative to the germline gene, one junction end is altered; a read error may explain this. The chain carries TRBV6-1 and TRBJ1-6; the D is unclear. The CDR3 has 14 residues. Looked up from germline, CDR1 is MNHNS and CDR2 is SASEGT. The CDR3 DNA reads as TGTGCCTGCAGTTCTAACAGCTTGAATTCACCCCTCCACTTT. Its protein is CACSSNSLNSPLHF.

In this sample, this clonotype turned up once. The chain joins TRBV7-2 to TRBJ2-4; D perhaps matches TRBD1 (5 bases). CDR1 SGHTA and CDR2 FQGNSA come from the germline V gene. The CDR3 sequence is 13 residues long. V was pared by 3 bases and J by 6 bases, with 9 bases between. The CDR3 loop reads CASSFLRGNIQYF. For the CDR3, the DNA is TGTGCCAGCAGCTTTCTTAGGGGAAACATTCAGTACTTC.

In this sample, this clonotype turned up many times. V usage is TRBV28 and J usage is TRBJ2-1; no definite D call. From germline, CDR1 is MDHEN and CDR2 SYDVKM. The V gene lost 5 bases and the J gene lost 16 bases, with 18 bases spanning the gap. The CDR3 sequence is 12 residues long. Written as DNA, the CDR3 is TGTGCCAGCAGTCTAGAAGTGGGAAGGCAATTCTTC. It codes for CASSLEVGRQFF.

Remarks on this clonotype: A much larger clone lies a single base off, so this may be a read error. This chain uses TRBV6-1 with TRBJ2-5; D unclear. Germline CDR1 MNHNS, CDR2 SASEGT. CDR3 length: 13 residues. The CDR3 region has the DNA TGTGTCAGCAGCCTACGGGCCGGGGAGACCCAGTACTTC. This translates into CVSSLRAGETQYF.

The rearrangement links TRBV25-1 to TRBJ1-4, with 7 bases that match TRBD1. The ends lost 3 bases at V and 5 bases at J; junction bases unmatched: 6. Germline assignment: CDR1 MGHDK and CDR2 SYGVNS. The CDR3 runs 15 residues. The CDR3, as DNA: TGTGCCAGCAGTGATTTAGGGGGCGGCAATGAAAAACTGTTTTTT. Translated, it gives CASSDLGGGNEKLFF. The whole variable domain, remainder taken from reference TRBV25-1 and TRBJ1-4, is EADIYQTPRYLVIGTGKKITLECSQTMGHDKMYWYQQDPGMELHLIHYSYGVNSTEKGDLSSESTVSRIRTEHFPLTLESARPSHTSQYLCASSDLGGGNEKLFFGSGTQLSVL.

Sample share makes this clonotype medium-sized (0.01 to 0.1%). The chain combines TRBV28 with TRBJ1-5; D is unresolved. Germline V lookup: CDR1 MDHEN, CDR2 SYDVKM. The CDR3 extends over 14 amino acids. Trimming left V 3 bases short and J 1 base short, with 7 bases between. CDR3 sequence reads: CASSFSGSNQPQHF. DNA of the CDR3: TGTGCCAGCAGTTTTTCAGGAAGCAATCAGCCCCAGCATTTT. The full variable domain, its missing parts supplied by reference TRBV28 and TRBJ1-5, is DVKVTQSSRYLVKRTGEKVFLECVQDMDHENMFWYRQDPGLGLRLIYFSYDVKMKEKGDIPEGYSVSREKKERFSLILESASTNQTSMYLCASSFSGSNQPQHFGDGTRLSIL.

This clonotype was recorded many times. The chain has TRBV14 and TRBJ1-1, with a tentative D call TRBD1 (5 bases). This CDR3 spans 14 amino acids. Per germline, CDR1 SGHDN and CDR2 FVKESK. Trimming took 8 bases from V and 4 from J, leaving 17 bases between them. CDR3 region: CASRPGGAGTEAFF. CDR3 nucleotides: TGTGCCAGCCGACCAGGAGGGGCCGGCACTGAAGCTTTCTTT.

The gene calls are TRBV20-1 and TRBJ1-1; no clear D. V was trimmed by 2 bases and J by 4 bases, leaving 11 bases between them. CDR1 is DFQATT, CDR2 SNEGSKA, per germline (reference sequence). This CDR3 is 13 amino acids long. The chain's CDR3 is CSARFLGGTEAFF. As DNA, the CDR3 is TGCAGTGCTAGATTCTTGGGAGGCACTGAAGCTTTCTTT.

The table lists this clonotype with a few counts. The rearrangement uses TRBV3-2 and TRBJ2-2. TRBV3-2 is designated a pseudogene. This CDR3 is 16 amino acids long. Here the CDR3 reads CASSQENSDRSGELFF. For the CDR3, the DNA is TGTGCCAGCAGCCAAGAGAACAGTGACCGATCCGGGGAGCTGTTTTTT.

This chain links TRBV20-1 with TRBJ2-5, with 10 nucleotides matching TRBD2. This CDR3 has 14 amino acids. The V segment lost 2 bases and the J segment 1 base; nucleotides outside the gene matches: 1. From germline, CDR1 is DFQATT and CDR2 SNEGSKA (reference sequence). The CDR3 region is CSARLAGVQETQYF. CDR3 coding DNA: TGCAGTGCTAGACTAGCGGGAGTCCAAGAGACCCAGTACTTC.

This clonotype has more than one count but fewer than ten. V usage is TRBV20-1 and J usage is TRBJ1-4; TRBD1 matches at 7 bases. In germline, CDR1 is DFQATT, CDR2 SNEGSKA (reference sequence). The V segment lost 6 bases and the J segment 7 bases; nucleotides outside the gene matches: 14. The length of the CDR3 is 15 residues. CDR3 protein: CSALPQDRNPEKLFF. In nucleotides, the CDR3 is TGCAGTGCCCTCCCGCAGGACAGGAATCCTGAAAAACTGTTTTTT.

This clonotype has ten or more counts. The chain is built from TRBV27 and TRBJ2-6, with D uncertain. This CDR3 has 15 amino acids. V shed 6 bases and J shed 2 bases, with 11 bases lying between them. Germline lookup yields CDR1 MNHEY and CDR2 SMNVEV (reference sequence). The CDR3 sequence: CASRSTAPGANVLTF. The DNA of the CDR3 is TGTGCCAGCAGGTCGACGGCACCTGGGGCCAACGTCCTGACTTTC.

In this sample, this clonotype turned up many times. V is TRBV5-4 and J is TRBJ1-4; D is perhaps TRBD1 (6 bases). This CDR3 has 14 residues. Deletions cut 3 bases from V and 4 bases from J, with 10 bases between. Germline CDR1 is SGHNT and CDR2 is YYREEE (reference sequence). In DNA, the CDR3 is TGTGCCAGCAGCTATCGGGACATTAATGAAAAACTGTTTTTT. Amino acids: CASSYRDINEKLFF.

This clonotype was counted only a few times. The chain carries TRBV7-2 and TRBJ1-3; a possible D gene is TRBD1 (6 bases). Per germline, CDR1 SGHTA and CDR2 FQGNSA. V was shortened by 5 bases and J by 3 bases, with 11 bases between the two germline ends. The CDR3 is 14 amino acids. The CDR3 DNA reads TGTGCCAGCAGCCAGACAGGTCTTGGAAACACCATATATTTT. Its translation: CASSQTGLGNTIYF.

In its sample, this clonotype was seen many times. V is TRBV7-2 and J is TRBJ2-3; a possible D gene is TRBD1 (5 bases). Germline V gene sequence: CDR1 SGHTA, CDR2 FQGNSA. The CDR3 has 13 amino acids. Trimming removed 1 base from V and 3 bases from J, with 5 bases in between. The CDR3 reads CASSLEGTDTQYF. The CDR3 DNA reads TGTGCCAGCAGCTTAGAGGGGACAGATACGCAGTATTTT.

This clonotype has just a few counts. The chain uses TRBV10-3 and TRBJ2-7, with D unclear. Trimming took 8 bases from V and 2 from J, leaving 4 bases between them. Germline assignment: CDR1 ENHRY and CDR2 SYGVKD. The length of the CDR3 is 10 residues. The CDR3 bases are TGTGCCATCCAAACCTACGAGCAGTACTTC. Translating it yields CAIQTYEQYF.

This clonotype was picked up many times. The chain links TRBV7-9 to TRBJ1-1, with D tentatively TRBD1 (5 bases). The CDR3 is 15 amino acids. Trimming pared 5 bases from V and 3 bases from J, leaving 16 bases between. Germline loops: CDR1 SEHNR, CDR2 FQNEAQ (reference sequence). CDR3 nucleotide sequence: TGTGCCAGCAGCCCCCAGCAGGGCGGATACACTGAAGCTTTCTTT. Translating it yields CASSPQQGGYTEAFF.

This clonotype occurred a few times. This chain connects TRBV14 to TRBJ1-1, with TRBD1 matching 7 bases. V lost 2 bases, J lost 0 bases, and 3 bases stayed unmatched. Germline V gene lookup returns CDR1 SGHDN and CDR2 FVKESK. The CDR3 is 15 residues long. The CDR3 sequence: CASSQWTGMNTEAFF. CDR3 in DNA: TGTGCCAGCAGCCAATGGACAGGCATGAACACTGAAGCTTTCTTT.

DNA of the CDR3: TGTGCCAGTGGGGATCGCAGGGGGCCAAATCAGCCCCAGCATTTT. This gives the protein CASGDRRGPNQPQHF. The chain carries TRBV19 and TRBJ1-5; 8 bases fit TRBD1. The J segment lost 4 bases and the V segment lost 8 bases, leaving 10 bases of the junction unmatched. The germline V gene has CDR1 LNHDA and CDR2 SQIVND (reference sequence). This CDR3 is built from 15 residues.

This clonotype appeared many times. This chain uses TRBV20-1 with TRBJ1-1, with D possibly TRBD1 on 5 matching bases. The CDR3 loop spans 14 amino acids. Trimming shortened V by 1 base and J by 1 base, and 10 bases separated the two germline ends. Germline V gene data show CDR1 as DFQATT and CDR2 as SNEGSKA (reference sequence). CDR3 sequence (DNA): TGCAGTGCTAGAGTCGGACATACGAACACTGAAGCTTTCTTT. This codes for CSARVGHTNTEAFF.

This clonotype was observed many times. V usage is TRBV6-2 or TRBV6-3 and J usage is TRBJ1-1; 10 bases agree with TRBD1. This CDR3 is 15 amino acids long. Per germline, CDR1 MNHEY and CDR2 SVGEGT. The ends lost 4 bases at V and 5 bases at J; junction bases unmatched: 7. The CDR3 loop reads CASSLIDRGLTEAFF. The CDR3 DNA sequence: TGTGCCAGCAGTTTAATCGACAGGGGGCTGACTGAAGCTTTCTTT.

The V and J genes are TRBV12-3 or TRBV12-4 and TRBJ2-1; TRBD2 matches 8 bases. The CDR3 totals 14 residues. Trimming took 6 bases from V and 7 from J; bases not matched to a gene: 8. This chain's CDR3 is CASRRAGAGNEQFF. The CDR3 DNA reads TGTGCCAGCAGGAGAGCGGGGGCGGGGAATGAGCAGTTCTTC.

This clonotype showed up many times. This chain links TRBV20-1 with TRBJ2-1; 7 bases agree with TRBD2. The V gene's germline CDR1 is DFQATT and CDR2 SNEGSKA (reference sequence). The CDR3 spans 13 residues. The J segment lost 6 bases and the V segment lost 6 bases, leaving 8 bases of the junction unmatched. For the CDR3, the DNA is TGCAGTGCGACCAGGGACTACCTCAATGAGCAGTTCTTC. It encodes CSATRDYLNEQFF.